The rows below give T cell receptor beta chains drawn from one sample of a study of molecular identifiers for immune sequencing clone quantification. TCRdb ran MiXCR on the PCR reads and lists one entry per CDR3 protein. The table records about 640,000 distinct CDR3 sequences, just under 20% of them present only once. Sequencing was done on a sample of naive CD8+ T cells from blood, with Jurkat cell RNA spiked in. Receptors were obtained from a human donor in good health. Some libraries in this study had Jurkat cell RNA spiked in. The CDR3 runs from the conserved cysteine through the conserved F or W. A D gene is named only where the DNA matches it firmly. The listing skips clone size in some rows; elsewhere it reads once, few, many or a size class.

length: 15; size: many; D: .; V: TRBV12-5; J: TRBJ2-7; DNA: TGTGCTAGTGGCCCGGAGGGGGGAGGATCCTACGAGCAGTACTTC; CDR3: CASGPEGGGSYEQYF
length: 14; size: many; D: .; V: TRBV20-1; J: TRBJ2-5; DNA: TGCAGTGCTAGAGAGTTATATGGTGAAGAGACCCAGTACTTC; CDR3: CSARELYGEETQYF
length: 14; size: many; D: .; V: TRBV12-3/TRBV12-4; J: TRBJ2-7; DNA: TGTGCCAGCAACTCGGTTGGTGGGGCCTACGAGCAGTACTTC; CDR3: CASNSVGGAYEQYF
length: 16; size: many; D: TRBD2; V: TRBV7-3; J: TRBJ2-1; DNA: TGTGCCAGCAGCTTAAGACTAGCGGCCTCCTACAATGAGCAGTTCTTC; CDR3: CASSLRLAASYNEQFF
length: 16; size: many; D: .; V: TRBV4-3; J: TRBJ2-1; DNA: TGCGCCAGCAGCCAAGATCTTGGGGTTACCTACAATGAGCAGTTCTTC; CDR3: CASSQDLGVTYNEQFF
length: 15; size: many; D: .; V: TRBV7-9; J: TRBJ2-3; DNA: TGTGCCAGCAGCGCTAGCTTAGGGACCACAGATACGCAGTATTTT; CDR3: CASSASLGTTDTQYF
length: 15; size: .; D: TRBD1; V: TRBV5-1; J: TRBJ1-6; DNA: TGCGCCAGCAGCCAAACGACAGGGAACTCTTCACCCCTCCACTTT; CDR3: CASSQTTGNSSPLHF
length: 12; size: many; D: .; V: TRBV29-1; J: TRBJ1-5; DNA: TGCAGCGTGGGGGAGTTGTACCAGCCCCAGCATTTT; CDR3: CSVGELYQPQHF
length: 13; size: many; D: .; V: TRBV19; J: TRBJ1-1; DNA: TGTGCCAGTAGTATCGCCGGGGGCACTGAAGCTTTCTTT; CDR3: CASSIAGGTEAFF
length: 15; size: .; D: .; V: TRBV4-1; J: TRBJ1-3; DNA: TGCGCCAGCAGCCAAGTGACCGCCAGAGGAAGCACCATATATTTT; CDR3: CASSQVTARGSTIYF
length: 13; size: .; D: .; V: TRBV6-2/TRBV6-3; J: TRBJ2-7; DNA: TGTGCCAGCACTATAGACTCACGCGGCGAGCAGTACTTC; CDR3: CASTIDSRGEQYF
length: 11; size: many; D: .; V: TRBV12-5; J: TRBJ1-1; DNA: TGTGCTAGTGCCCCAGGGTCTGAAGCTTTCTTT; CDR3: CASAPGSEAFF
length: 14; size: .; D: .; V: TRBV12-3/TRBV12-4; J: TRBJ2-7; DNA: TGTGCCAGCAGTTTGGGCGGGGAAACCTACGAGCAGTACTTC; CDR3: CASSLGGETYEQYF
length: 17; size: many; D: TRBD1; V: TRBV7-6; J: TRBJ2-2; DNA: TGTGCCAGCAGCTTGCCCGACAGGGTCGGAAACACCGGGGAGCTGTTTTTT; CDR3: CASSLPDRVGNTGELFF
length: 13; size: many; D: .; V: TRBV20-1; J: TRBJ2-1; DNA: TGCAGTGCTGACCCCCCAGACTACAATGAGCAGTTCTTC; CDR3: CSADPPDYNEQFF
length: 14; size: many; D: .; V: TRBV24-1; J: TRBJ2-3; DNA: TGTGCCACCAGTGACCCTGGACGTTATGATACGCAGTATTTT; CDR3: CATSDPGRYDTQYF
length: 14; size: .; D: TRBD1; V: TRBV12-5; J: TRBJ1-2; DNA: TGTGCTAGTGGTTTGGCCGGGACAGTCTATGGCTACACCTTC; CDR3: CASGLAGTVYGYTF
length: 14; size: .; D: .; V: TRBV27; J: TRBJ1-6; DNA: TGTGCCAGCAGTAGGAGCTCCTATAATTCACCCCTCCACTTT; CDR3: CASSRSSYNSPLHF